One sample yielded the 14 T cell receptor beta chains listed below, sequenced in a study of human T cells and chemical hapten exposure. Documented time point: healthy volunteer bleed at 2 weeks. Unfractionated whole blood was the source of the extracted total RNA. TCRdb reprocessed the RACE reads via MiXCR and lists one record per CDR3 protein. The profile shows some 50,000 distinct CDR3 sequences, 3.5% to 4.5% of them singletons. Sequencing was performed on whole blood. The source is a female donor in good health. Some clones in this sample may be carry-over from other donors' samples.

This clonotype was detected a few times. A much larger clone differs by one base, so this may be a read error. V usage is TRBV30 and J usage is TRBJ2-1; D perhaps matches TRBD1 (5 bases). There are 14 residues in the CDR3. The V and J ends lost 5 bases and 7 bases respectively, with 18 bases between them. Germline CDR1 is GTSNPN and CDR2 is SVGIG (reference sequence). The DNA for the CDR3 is TGTGCCTGGGGGCTGGGCCCCCAGGGAAATGAGCAGTTCTTC. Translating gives CAWGLGPQGNEQFF.

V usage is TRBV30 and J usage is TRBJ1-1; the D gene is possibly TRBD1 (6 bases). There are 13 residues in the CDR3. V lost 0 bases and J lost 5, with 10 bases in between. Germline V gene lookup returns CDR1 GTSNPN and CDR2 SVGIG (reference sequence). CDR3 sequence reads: CAWSVNQGTEAFF. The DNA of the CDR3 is TGTGCCTGGAGTGTAAATCAGGGGACTGAAGCTTTCTTT. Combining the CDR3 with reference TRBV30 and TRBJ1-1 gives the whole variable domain SQTIHQWPATLVQPVGSPLSLECTVEGTSNPNLYWYRQAAGRGLQLLFYSVGIGQISSEVPQNLSASRPQDRQFILSSKKLLLSDSGFYLCAWSVNQGTEAFFGQGTRLTVV.

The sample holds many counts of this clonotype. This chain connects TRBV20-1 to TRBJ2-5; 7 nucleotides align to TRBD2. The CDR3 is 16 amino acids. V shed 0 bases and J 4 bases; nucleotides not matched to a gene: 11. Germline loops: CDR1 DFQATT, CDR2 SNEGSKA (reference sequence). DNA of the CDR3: TGCAGTGCTAGAGATGGTGGACTAGGGGACCTAGAGACCCAGTACTTC. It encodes CSARDGGLGDLETQYF.

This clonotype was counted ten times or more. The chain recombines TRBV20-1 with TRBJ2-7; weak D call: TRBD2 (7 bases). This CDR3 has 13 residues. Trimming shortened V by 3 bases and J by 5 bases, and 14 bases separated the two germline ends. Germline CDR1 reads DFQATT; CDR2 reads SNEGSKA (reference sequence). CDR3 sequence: CSASGGALNEQYF. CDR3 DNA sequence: TGCAGTGCTAGTGGGGGGGCTCTGAACGAGCAGTACTTC.

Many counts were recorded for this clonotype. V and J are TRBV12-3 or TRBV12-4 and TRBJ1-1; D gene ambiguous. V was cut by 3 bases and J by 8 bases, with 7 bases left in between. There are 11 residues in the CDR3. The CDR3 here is CASSFSQEAFF. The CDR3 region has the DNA TGTGCCAGCAGTTTTTCCCAGGAAGCTTTCTTT.

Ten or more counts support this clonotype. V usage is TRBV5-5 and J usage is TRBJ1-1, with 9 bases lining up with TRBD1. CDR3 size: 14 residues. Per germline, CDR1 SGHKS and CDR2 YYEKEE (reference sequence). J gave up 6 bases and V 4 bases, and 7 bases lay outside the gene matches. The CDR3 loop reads CASSGGTGTPEAFF. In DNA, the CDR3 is TGTGCCAGCAGCGGGGGGACAGGGACGCCTGAAGCTTTCTTT. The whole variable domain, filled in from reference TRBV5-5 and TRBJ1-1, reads DAGVTQSPTHLIKTRGQQVTLRCSPISGHKSVSWYQQVLGQGPQFIFQYYEKEERGRGNFPDRFSARQFPNYSSELNVNALLLGDSALYLCASSGGTGTPEAFFGQGTRLTVV.

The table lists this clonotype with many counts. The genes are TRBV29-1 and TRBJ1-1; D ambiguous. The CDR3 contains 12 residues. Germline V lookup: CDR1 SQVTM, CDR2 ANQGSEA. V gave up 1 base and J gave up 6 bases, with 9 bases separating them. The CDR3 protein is CSVEGGVPEAFF. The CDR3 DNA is TGCAGCGTTGAAGGGGGAGTGCCTGAAGCTTTCTTT.

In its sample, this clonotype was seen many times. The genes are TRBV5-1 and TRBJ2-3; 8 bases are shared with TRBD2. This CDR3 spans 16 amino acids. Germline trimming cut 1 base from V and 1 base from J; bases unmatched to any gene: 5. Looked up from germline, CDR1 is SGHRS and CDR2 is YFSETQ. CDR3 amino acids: CASSLTGGAGTDTQYF. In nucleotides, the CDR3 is TGCGCCAGCAGCTTGACCGGGGGGGCCGGCACAGATACGCAGTATTTT.

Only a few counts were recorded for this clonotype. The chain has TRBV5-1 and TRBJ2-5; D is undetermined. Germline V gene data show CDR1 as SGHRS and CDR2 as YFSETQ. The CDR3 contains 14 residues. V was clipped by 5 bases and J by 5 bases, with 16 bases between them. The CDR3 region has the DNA TGCGCCAGCAGAGCGTCGACTGACATGGAGACCCAGTACTTC. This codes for CASRASTDMETQYF.

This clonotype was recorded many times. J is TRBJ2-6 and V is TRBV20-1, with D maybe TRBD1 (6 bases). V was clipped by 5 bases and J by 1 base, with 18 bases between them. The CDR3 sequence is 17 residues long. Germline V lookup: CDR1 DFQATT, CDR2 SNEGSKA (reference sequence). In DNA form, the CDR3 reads TGCAGTGCTCCCGTTGGGGGCGACACTTCTGGGGCCAACGTCCTGACTTTC. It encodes CSAPVGGDTSGANVLTF.

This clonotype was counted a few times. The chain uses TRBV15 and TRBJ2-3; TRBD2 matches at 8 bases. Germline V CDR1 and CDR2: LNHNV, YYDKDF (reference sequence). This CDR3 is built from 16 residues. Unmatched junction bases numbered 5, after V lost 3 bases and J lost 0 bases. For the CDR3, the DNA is TGTGCCACCAGCAGTTTGCGGGGGGCTAGCACAGATACGCAGTATTTT. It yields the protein CATSSLRGASTDTQYF.

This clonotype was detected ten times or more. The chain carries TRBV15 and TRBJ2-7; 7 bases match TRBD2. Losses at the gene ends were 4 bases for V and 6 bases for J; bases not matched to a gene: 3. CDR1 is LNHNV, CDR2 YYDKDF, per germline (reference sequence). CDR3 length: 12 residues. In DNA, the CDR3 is TGTGCCACCAGCATAGGGAGGGGCGAGCAGTACTTC. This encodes CATSIGRGEQYF.

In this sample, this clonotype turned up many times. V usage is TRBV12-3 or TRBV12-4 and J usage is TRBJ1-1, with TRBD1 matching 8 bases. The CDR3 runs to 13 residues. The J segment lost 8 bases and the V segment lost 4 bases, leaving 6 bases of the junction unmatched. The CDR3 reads CASSWTGLKEAFF. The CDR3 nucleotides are TGTGCCAGCAGTTGGACAGGGCTAAAAGAAGCTTTCTTT.

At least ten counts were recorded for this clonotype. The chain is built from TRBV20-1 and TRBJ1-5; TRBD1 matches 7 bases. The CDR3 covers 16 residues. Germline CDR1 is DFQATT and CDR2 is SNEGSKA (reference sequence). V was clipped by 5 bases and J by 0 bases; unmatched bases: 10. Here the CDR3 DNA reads TGCAGTGCTTTGGTTCCAGGGGGATATAGCAATCAGCCCCAGCATTTT. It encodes CSALVPGGYSNQPQHF.